This T cell receptor beta chain was documented in a study of cytomegalovirus exposure and HLA in healthy donors. Overall study results and limits: On later analysis, the bulk of CMV-associated TCR beta chains appeared to be HLA-restricted. In vitro checks showed that a few CMV-associated chains really do target CMV antigens. Exclusion as indistinguishable affected some V segments, including TRBV6-2 and TRBV6-3.

V shed 6 bases and J shed 7 bases, with 21 bases lying between them. The germline gives CDR1 SNHLY, CDR2 FYNNEI. The CDR3 has 16 amino acids. Vbeta (60) and Jbeta (13) primers were used in the PCR. Here immunoSEQ multiplex PCR was the method, and the copy in TCRdb shows in-frame clones only, minus some. The sample holds a few hundred thousand clones; more than 60% are singletons and the top ten take less than 2%. Details on this clone: Its specificity is unknown.

The sample comprised PBMCs. The source is a woman aged 25-40 years in good health and CMV-seronegative. This chain links TRBV2 with TRBJ1-4; no reliable D call. CDR3 sequence: CASRARRIGVGEKLFF. The CDR3, as DNA: TGTGCCAGCAGGGCAAGACGTATTGGAGTAGGTGAAAAACTGTTTTTT. The complete variable domain, with remaining parts taken from reference TRBV2 and TRBJ1-4, reads EPEVTQTPSHQVTQMGQEVILRCVPISNHLYFYWYRQILGQKVEFLVSFYNNEISEKSEIFDDQFSVERPDGSNFTLKIRSTKLEDSAMYFCASRARRIGVGEKLFFGSGTQLSVL.